The rows below give T cell receptor beta chains drawn from one sample of a study of cytomegalovirus exposure and HLA in healthy donors. Libraries were prepared by immunoSEQ multiplex PCR; TCRdb keeps only in-frame clonotypes and omits some of them. The table lists roughly 100,000 clones, over 55% of them singletons. What was sequenced was PBMCs. The receptors come from a female donor in good health and CMV-seronegative. Both conserved end residues are trimmed from each CDR3.

J gene: TRBJ1-1
V gene: TRBV4-3
CDR3 protein: ASSWGGNTEAF

J gene: TRBJ2-4
V gene: TRBV27
CDR3 protein: ASSLGTGKTKNIQY

J gene: TRBJ1-1
V gene: TRBV11-2
CDR3 protein: ASSLSGGTEAF

J gene: TRBJ2-2
V gene: TRBV18
CDR3 protein: ASSLKQGTGELF

J gene: TRBJ2-1
V gene: TRBV5-5
CDR3 protein: ASSLSERSYNEQF

J gene: TRBJ2-2
V gene: TRBV25-1
CDR3 protein: ASQGRGPAGELF

J gene: TRBJ2-7
V gene: TRBV6-6
CDR3 protein: ASSWHEEQY

J gene: TRBJ1-4
V gene: TRBV27
CDR3 protein: ASSQQGIARKLF

J gene: TRBJ2-7
V gene: TRBV30
CDR3 protein: AWSWGAAGGPIAYEQY

J gene: TRBJ2-1
V gene: TRBV5-5
CDR3 protein: ASSLVGPSGPYNEQF

J gene: TRBJ1-2
V gene: TRBV7-6
CDR3 protein: ASSSLQGAVGGYT

J gene: TRBJ1-2
V gene: TRBV2
CDR3 protein: ASSEPDVQGPGDYGYT

J gene: TRBJ2-3
V gene: TRBV5-5
CDR3 protein: ASSAGLAGYTDTQY

J gene: TRBJ1-4
V gene: TRBV9
CDR3 protein: ASAPGGKTNEKLF

J gene: TRBJ2-1
V gene: TRBV6-5
CDR3 protein: ASSTTSSYNEQF

J gene: TRBJ1-5
V gene: TRBV30
CDR3 protein: AWSVGAGQPQH

J gene: TRBJ2-5
V gene: TRBV6-6
CDR3 protein: ASSYPTRGEETQY

J gene: TRBJ1-5
V gene: TRBV28
CDR3 protein: ASSLFGPGRNQPQH

J gene: TRBJ2-7
V gene: TRBV5-5
CDR3 protein: ASTPHGQGVYEQY

J gene: TRBJ1-5
V gene: TRBV2
CDR3 protein: ASSERRVDQPQH

J gene: TRBJ2-2
V gene: TRBV9
CDR3 protein: ASSETGVPNTGELF

J gene: TRBJ1-2
V gene: TRBV15
CDR3 protein: ATSTPGQRSPMDGYT

J gene: TRBJ1-5
V gene: TRBV5-8
CDR3 protein: ASSSIQGGYSNQPQH

J gene: TRBJ2-1
V gene: TRBV29-1
CDR3 protein: SVGVPGRGPVGNEQF

J gene: TRBJ1-1
V gene: TRBV27
CDR3 protein: ASSPSHGRGRETLAEAF

J gene: TRBJ1-3
V gene: TRBV30
CDR3 protein: AWSPWTEGNTIY

J gene: TRBJ2-1
V gene: TRBV4-3
CDR3 protein: ASSQDAGSRF

J gene: TRBJ1-1
V gene: TRBV10-2
CDR3 protein: ASSEYRAGNTEAF

J gene: TRBJ2-1
V gene: TRBV13
CDR3 protein: ASSPPPEASYNEQF

J gene: TRBJ2-3
V gene: TRBV6-1
CDR3 protein: ASSEYGYPGDTQY

J gene: TRBJ2-7
V gene: TRBV28
CDR3 protein: ASIFSGRPPGEQY

J gene: TRBJ1-1
V gene: TRBV5-1
CDR3 protein: ASSGQGVQAF

J gene: TRBJ2-1
V gene: TRBV15
CDR3 protein: ATSRGGSSYNEQF

J gene: TRBJ1-1
V gene: TRBV6-5
CDR3 protein: ASSYGENTEAF

J gene: TRBJ2-2
V gene: TRBV11-3
CDR3 protein: ASSSSSGTGELF

J gene: TRBJ1-2
V gene: TRBV4-3
CDR3 protein: ASSQDPVYGYT

J gene: TRBJ2-7
V gene: TRBV28
CDR3 protein: ASSSGQRRTSEQY

J gene: TRBJ2-7
V gene: TRBV5-4
CDR3 protein: ASSFSGSGHEQY

J gene: TRBJ2-7
V gene: TRBV28
CDR3 protein: ASSSPSGLAGQVRPEQY

J gene: TRBJ2-7
V gene: TRBV5-1
CDR3 protein: ASSNRQGRY

J gene: TRBJ1-1
V gene: TRBV11-3
CDR3 protein: ASSPRDRGEAF

J gene: TRBJ1-1
V gene: TRBV19
CDR3 protein: ASSIGSTEAF

J gene: TRBJ1-1
V gene: TRBV9
CDR3 protein: ASSVAVSTEAF

J gene: TRBJ1-4
V gene: TRBV4-2
CDR3 protein: ASSQSTGTGDEKLF

J gene: TRBJ2-3
V gene: TRBV28
CDR3 protein: ASSLGGTSTDTQY

J gene: TRBJ1-5
V gene: TRBV28
CDR3 protein: ASSLVTGAGSNQPQH

J gene: TRBJ2-1
V gene: TRBV27
CDR3 protein: ASSFSRLADPGGQF

J gene: TRBJ1-1
V gene: TRBV30
CDR3 protein: AWSVDSYTEAF

J gene: TRBJ2-5
V gene: TRBV2
CDR3 protein: ASRVGLAGQETQY

J gene: TRBJ2-1
V gene: TRBV27
CDR3 protein: ASSVGTSGSNEQF

J gene: TRBJ1-1
V gene: TRBV28
CDR3 protein: ASSKPTGVTEAF